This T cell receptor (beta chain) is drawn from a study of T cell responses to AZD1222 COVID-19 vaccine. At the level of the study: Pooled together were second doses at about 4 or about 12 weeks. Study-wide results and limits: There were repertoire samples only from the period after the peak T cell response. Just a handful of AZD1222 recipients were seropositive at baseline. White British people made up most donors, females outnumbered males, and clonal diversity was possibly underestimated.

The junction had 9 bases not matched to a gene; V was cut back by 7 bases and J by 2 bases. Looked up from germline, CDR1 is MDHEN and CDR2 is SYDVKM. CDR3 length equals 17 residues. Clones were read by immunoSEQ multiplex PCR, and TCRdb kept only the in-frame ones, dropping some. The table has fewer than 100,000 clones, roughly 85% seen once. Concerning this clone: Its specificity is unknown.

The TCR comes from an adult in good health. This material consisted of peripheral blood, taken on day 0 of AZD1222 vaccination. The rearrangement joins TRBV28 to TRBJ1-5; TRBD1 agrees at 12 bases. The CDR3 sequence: CASTPGQGAGGNQPQHF. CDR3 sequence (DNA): TGTGCCAGCACTCCGGGACAGGGGGCAGGCGGCAATCAGCCCCAGCATTTT.